This TCR beta chain was identified in a study of blood T cell repertoires in COVID-19. Study context: The samples span acute and convalescent COVID-19 from the United States, Italy and Spain. PBMCs, B-cell-depleted T cells, or T cells were the source of the cDNA or gDNA that made up the material.

Germline V lookup: CDR1 SEHNR, CDR2 FQNEAQ (reference sequence). The CDR3 totals 15 residues. Deletions cut 4 bases from V and 0 bases from J, with 13 bases between. Patients of the Seattle cohort, enrolled during active infection, were followed longitudinally. Sequenced by immunoSEQ multiplex PCR; TCRdb stores in-frame clones only, minus some. Altogether fewer than 350,000 clones are present, roughly nine tenths being singletons, with the ten largest covering less than 15%. This clonotype was sampled from a woman under 40 with COVID-19, enrolled during active disease. The chain is built from TRBV7-9 and TRBJ2-7, with a possible D match to TRBD2 (5 bases). Sequenced sample: peripheral blood. For the CDR3, the DNA is TGTGCCAGCAGCTCCGGAGCGGCTAGCTCCTACGAGCAGTACTTC. Its protein is CASSSGAASSYEQYF.